This T cell receptor beta chain was observed in a study of identical twins. Study-wide results and limits: Abundant beta clonotypes from cord blood bore fewer insertions; memory repertoires lacked this pattern. Monozygotic twin pairs showed more out-of-frame TCR alpha sharing than models estimated.

The sample holds many counts of this clonotype. Its antigen is unknown. Carrying unique molecular identifiers, the cDNA also gained a universal primer site through template switching. From the 5' RACE reads, TCRdb called clonotypes with MiXCR, one entry per CDR3 protein. The sample carries approximately 220,000 distinct CDR3 sequences, 6% to 9% recorded once. Germline V CDR1 and CDR2: SQVTM, ANQGSEA. The CDR3 contains 18 residues. V shed 5 bases, J shed 3 bases, and the junction held 16 bases outside the gene matches. Another study also made use of these data, one on yellow fever vaccine responses in identical twins.

The sequence came from a woman younger than 30 in good health. The specimen was memory (CD45RO+) T cells sorted from blood. The chain has TRBV29-1 and TRBJ2-3; 11 nucleotides match TRBD2. The CDR3 protein is CSVQGFTGGTSGTDTQYF. The CDR3 DNA is TGCAGCGTTCAGGGCTTTACCGGAGGGACTAGCGGTACAGATACGCAGTATTTT.